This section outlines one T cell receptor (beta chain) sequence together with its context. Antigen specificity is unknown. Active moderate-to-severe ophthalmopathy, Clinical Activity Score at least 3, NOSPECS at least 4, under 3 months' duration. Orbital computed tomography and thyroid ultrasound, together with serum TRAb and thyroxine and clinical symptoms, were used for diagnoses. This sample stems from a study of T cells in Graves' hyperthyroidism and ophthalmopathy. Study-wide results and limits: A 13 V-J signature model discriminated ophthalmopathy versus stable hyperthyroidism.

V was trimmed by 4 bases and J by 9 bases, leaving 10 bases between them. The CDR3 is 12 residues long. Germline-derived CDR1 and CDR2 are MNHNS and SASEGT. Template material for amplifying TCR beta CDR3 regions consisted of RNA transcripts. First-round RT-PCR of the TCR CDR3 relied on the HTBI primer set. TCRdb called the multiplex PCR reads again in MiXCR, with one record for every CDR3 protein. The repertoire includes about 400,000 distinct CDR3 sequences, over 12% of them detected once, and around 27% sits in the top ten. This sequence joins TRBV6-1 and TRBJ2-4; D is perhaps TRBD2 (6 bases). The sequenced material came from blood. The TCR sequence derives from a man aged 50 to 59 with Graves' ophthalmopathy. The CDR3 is CASSADGGIQYF. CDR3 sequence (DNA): TGTGCCAGCAGTGCGGACGGGGGCATTCAGTACTTC.